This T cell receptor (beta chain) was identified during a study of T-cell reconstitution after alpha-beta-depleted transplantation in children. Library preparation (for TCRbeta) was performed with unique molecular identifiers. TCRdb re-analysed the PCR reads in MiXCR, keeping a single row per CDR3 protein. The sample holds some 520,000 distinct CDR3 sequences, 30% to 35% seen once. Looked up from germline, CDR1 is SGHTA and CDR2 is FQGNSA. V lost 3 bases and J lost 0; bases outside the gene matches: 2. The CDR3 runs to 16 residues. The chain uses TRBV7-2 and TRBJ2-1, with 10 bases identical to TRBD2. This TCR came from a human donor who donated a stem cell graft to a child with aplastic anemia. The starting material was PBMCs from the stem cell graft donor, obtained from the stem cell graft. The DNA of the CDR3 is TGTGCCAGCAGCTTTAGCGGGAGGCCCTCCTACAATGAGCAGTTCTTC. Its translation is CASSFSGRPSYNEQFF.